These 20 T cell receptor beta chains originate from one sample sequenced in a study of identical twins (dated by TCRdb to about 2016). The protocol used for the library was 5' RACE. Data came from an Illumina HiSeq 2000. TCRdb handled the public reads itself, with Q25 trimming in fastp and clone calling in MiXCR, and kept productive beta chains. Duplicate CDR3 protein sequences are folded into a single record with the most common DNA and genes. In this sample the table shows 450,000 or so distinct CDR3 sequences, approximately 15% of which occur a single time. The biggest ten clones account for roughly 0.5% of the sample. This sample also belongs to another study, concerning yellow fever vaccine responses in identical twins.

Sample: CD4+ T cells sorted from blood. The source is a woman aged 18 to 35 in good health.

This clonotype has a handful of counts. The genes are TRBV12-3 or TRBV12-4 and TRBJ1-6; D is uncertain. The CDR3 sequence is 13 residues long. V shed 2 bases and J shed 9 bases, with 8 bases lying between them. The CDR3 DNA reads TGTGCCAGCAGTTTACGATCGTTTTCACCCCTCCACTTT. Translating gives CASSLRSFSPLHF.

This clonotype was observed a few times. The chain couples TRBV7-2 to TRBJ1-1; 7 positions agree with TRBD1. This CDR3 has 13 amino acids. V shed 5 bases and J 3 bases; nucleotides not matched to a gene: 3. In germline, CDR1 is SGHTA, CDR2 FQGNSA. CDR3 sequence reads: CASSTGTDTEAFF. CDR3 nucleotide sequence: TGTGCCAGCAGCACCGGGACAGACACTGAAGCTTTCTTT.

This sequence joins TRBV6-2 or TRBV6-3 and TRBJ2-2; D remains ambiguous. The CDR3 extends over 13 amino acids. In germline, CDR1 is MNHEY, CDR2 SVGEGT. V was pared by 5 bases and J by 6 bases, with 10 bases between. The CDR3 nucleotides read TGTGCCAGCAGTCCCCCCCCGGCCGGGGAGCTGTTTTTT. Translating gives CASSPPPAGELFF.

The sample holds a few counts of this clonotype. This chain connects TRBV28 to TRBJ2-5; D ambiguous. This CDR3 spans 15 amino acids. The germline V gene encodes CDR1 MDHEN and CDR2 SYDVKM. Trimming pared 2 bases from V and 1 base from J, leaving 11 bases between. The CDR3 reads CASSLTVRTQETQYF. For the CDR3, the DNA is TGTGCCAGCAGTTTAACTGTGCGGACCCAAGAGACCCAGTACTTC. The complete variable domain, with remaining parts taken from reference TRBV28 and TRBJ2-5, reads DVKVTQSSRYLVKRTGEKVFLECVQDMDHENMFWYRQDPGLGLRLIYFSYDVKMKEKGDIPEGYSVSREKKERFSLILESASTNQTSMYLCASSLTVRTQETQYFGPGTRLLVL.

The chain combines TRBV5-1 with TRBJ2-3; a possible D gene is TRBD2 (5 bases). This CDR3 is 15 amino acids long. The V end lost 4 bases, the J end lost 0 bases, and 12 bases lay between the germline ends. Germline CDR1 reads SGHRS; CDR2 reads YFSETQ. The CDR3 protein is CASSEGLLSTDTQYF. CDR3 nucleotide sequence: TGCGCCAGCAGCGAAGGACTCCTGAGCACAGATACGCAGTATTTT.

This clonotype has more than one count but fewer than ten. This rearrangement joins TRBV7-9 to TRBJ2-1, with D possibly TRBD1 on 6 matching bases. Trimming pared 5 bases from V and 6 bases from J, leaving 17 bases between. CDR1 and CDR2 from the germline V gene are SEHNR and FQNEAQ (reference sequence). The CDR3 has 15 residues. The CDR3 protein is CASSVEGGYPNEQFF. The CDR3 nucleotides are TGTGCCAGCAGCGTTGAAGGGGGTTACCCCAATGAGCAGTTCTTC.

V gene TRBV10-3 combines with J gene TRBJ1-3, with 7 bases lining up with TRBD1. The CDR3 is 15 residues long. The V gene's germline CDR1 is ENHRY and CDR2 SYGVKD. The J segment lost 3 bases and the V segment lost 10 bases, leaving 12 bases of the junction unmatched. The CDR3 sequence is CATRNDRDLGNTIYF. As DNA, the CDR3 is TGTGCCACCAGGAATGACAGGGATCTTGGAAACACCATATATTTT.

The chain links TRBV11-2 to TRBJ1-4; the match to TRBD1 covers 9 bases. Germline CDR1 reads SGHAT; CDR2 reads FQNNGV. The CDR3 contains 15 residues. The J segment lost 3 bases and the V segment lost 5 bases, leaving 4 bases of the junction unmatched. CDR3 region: CASSPQGAANEKLFF. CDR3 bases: TGTGCCAGCAGCCCACAGGGGGCAGCTAATGAAAAACTGTTTTTT.

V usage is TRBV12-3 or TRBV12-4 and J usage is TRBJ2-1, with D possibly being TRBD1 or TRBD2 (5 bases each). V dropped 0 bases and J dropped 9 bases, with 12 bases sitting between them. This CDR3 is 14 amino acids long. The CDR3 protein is CASSLAQARGEQFF. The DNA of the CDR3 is TGTGCCAGCAGTTTAGCGCAGGCGAGGGGTGAGCAGTTCTTC.

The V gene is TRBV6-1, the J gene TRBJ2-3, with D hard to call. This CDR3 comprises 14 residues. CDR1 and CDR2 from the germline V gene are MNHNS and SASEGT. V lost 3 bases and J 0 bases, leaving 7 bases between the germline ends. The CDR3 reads CASSDALSTDTQYF. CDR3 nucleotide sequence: TGTGCCAGCAGTGATGCACTTAGCACAGATACGCAGTATTTT.

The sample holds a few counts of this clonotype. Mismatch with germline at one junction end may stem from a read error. The DNA for the CDR3 is TGTGCCAGCATCTTAGGTCCTTCTAGCAATGAGCAGTTCTTC. Its protein product is CASILGPSSNEQFF. V usage is TRBV7-2 and J usage is TRBJ2-1, with no clear D. The germline CDR1 and CDR2 sequences are SGHTA and FQGNSA. The CDR3 spans 14 residues. Variable domain in full (rest from reference TRBV7-2 and TRBJ2-1): GAGVSQSPSNKVTEKGKDVELRCDPISGHTALYWYRQSLGQGLEFLIYFQGNSAPDKSGLPSDRFSAERTGGSVSTLTIQRTQQEDSAVYLCASILGPSSNEQFFGPGTRLTVL.

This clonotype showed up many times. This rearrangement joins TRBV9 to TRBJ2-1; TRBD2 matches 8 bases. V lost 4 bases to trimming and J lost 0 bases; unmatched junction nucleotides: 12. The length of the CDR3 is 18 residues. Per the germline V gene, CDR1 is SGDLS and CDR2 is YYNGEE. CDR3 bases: TGTGCCAGCAGCTTGATGGCGGGGGGTCAGAGCTCCTACAATGAGCAGTTCTTC. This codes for CASSLMAGGQSSYNEQFF.

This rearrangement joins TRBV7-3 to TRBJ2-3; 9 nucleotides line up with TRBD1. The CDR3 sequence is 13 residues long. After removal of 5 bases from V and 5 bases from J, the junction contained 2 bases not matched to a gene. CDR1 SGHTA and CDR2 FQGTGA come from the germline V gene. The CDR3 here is CASSMGQGDTQYF. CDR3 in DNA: TGTGCCAGCAGCATGGGACAGGGAGATACGCAGTATTTT. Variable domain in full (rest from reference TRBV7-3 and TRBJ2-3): GAGVSQTPSNKVTEKGKYVELRCDPISGHTALYWYRQSLGQGPEFLIYFQGTGAADDSGLPNDRFFAVRPEGSVSTLKIQRTERGDSAVYLCASSMGQGDTQYFGPGTRLTVL.

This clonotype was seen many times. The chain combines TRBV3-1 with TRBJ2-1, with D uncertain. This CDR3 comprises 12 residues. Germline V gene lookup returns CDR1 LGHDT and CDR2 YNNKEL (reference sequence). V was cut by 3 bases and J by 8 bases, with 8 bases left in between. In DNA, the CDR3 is TGTGCCAGCAGCCATGCCCTTGATGAGCAGTTCTTC. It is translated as CASSHALDEQFF.

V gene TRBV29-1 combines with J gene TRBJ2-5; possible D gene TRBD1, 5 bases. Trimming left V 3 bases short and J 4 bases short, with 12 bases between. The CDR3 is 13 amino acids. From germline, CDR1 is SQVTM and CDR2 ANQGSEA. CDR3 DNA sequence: TGCAGCGTTGAGGTTTGGCAGGGAGAGACCCAGTACTTC. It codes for CSVEVWQGETQYF.

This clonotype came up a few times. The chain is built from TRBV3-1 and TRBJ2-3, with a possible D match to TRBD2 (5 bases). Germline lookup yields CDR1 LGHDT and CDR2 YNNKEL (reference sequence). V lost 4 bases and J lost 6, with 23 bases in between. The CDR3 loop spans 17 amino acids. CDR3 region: CASSLYVPGRPQDTQYF. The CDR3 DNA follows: TGTGCCAGCAGCCTCTACGTTCCGGGGAGACCACAGGATACGCAGTATTTT.

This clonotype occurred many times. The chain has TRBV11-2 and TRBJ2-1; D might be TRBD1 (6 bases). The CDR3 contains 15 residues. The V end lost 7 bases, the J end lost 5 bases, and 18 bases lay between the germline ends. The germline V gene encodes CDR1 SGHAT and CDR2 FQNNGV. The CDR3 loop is CASTRDWGPHNEQFF. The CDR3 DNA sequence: TGTGCCAGCACCCGAGACTGGGGGCCCCACAATGAGCAGTTCTTC.

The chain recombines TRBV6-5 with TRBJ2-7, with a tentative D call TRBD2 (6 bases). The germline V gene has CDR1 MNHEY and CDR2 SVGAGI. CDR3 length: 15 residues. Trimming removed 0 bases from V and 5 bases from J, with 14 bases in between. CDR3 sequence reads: CASSYSRAGRNEQYF. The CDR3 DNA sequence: TGTGCCAGCAGTTACTCGCGGGCGGGGAGGAACGAGCAGTACTTC.

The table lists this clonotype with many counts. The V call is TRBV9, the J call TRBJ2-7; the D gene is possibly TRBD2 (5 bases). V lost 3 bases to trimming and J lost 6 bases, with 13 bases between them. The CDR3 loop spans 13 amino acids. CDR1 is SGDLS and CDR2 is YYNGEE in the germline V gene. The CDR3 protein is CASSAGDRGEQYF. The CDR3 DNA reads TGTGCCAGCAGCGCCGGGGATCGTGGCGAGCAGTACTTC. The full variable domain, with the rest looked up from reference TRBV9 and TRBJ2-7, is DSGVTQTPKHLITATGQRVTLRCSPRSGDLSVYWYQQSLDQGLQFLIQYYNGEERAKGNILERFSAQQFPDLHSELNLSSLELGDSALYFCASSAGDRGEQYFGPGTRLTVT.

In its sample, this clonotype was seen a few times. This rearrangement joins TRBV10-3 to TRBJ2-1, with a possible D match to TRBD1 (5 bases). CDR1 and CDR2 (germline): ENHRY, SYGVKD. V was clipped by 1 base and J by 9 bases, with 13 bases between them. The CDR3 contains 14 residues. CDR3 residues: CAISELGEGAEQFF. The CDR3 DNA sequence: TGTGCCATCAGTGAGTTAGGAGAAGGGGCTGAGCAGTTCTTC.